These 29 T cell receptor beta chains share one sample of origin, sequenced in a study of cytomegalovirus exposure and HLA in healthy donors. PCR was performed using 60 Vbeta and 13 Jbeta primers. TCRdb's table, derived via immunoSEQ multiplex PCR, lists solely in-frame clones and lacks some. Of 130,000 to 150,000 clones listed, roughly 78% are singletons. Sample: PBMCs. The receptors shown here come from a female donor in good health and CMV-seronegative.

The CDR3 sequence: CASSQGRATAIPYNEQFF. The CDR3 DNA reads as TGTGCCAGCAGCCAAGGGCGGGCCACTGCGATTCCCTACAATGAGCAGTTCTTC. The gene calls are TRBV14 and TRBJ2-1; D is perhaps TRBD2 (5 bases). CDR1 is SGHDN, CDR2 FVKESK, per germline. Trimming left V 1 base short and J 2 bases short, with 18 bases between. CDR3 length equals 18 residues.

V is TRBV6-5 and J is TRBJ2-1, with TRBD2 matching over 8 bases. V lost 7 bases and J lost 6; bases outside the gene matches: 11. Germline values: CDR1 MNHEY, CDR2 SVGAGI. The CDR3 is made up of 15 amino acids. CDR3 bases: TGTGCCAGCACCGCCGGGACTAGGTACGGCAATGAGCAGTTCTTC. It is translated as CASTAGTRYGNEQFF.

This sequence joins TRBV5-1 and TRBJ1-5; 9 bases fit TRBD1. Trimming cost V 4 bases and J 5 bases; bases outside gene matches: 19. CDR3 length equals 19 residues. The germline CDR1 and CDR2 sequences are SGHRS and YFSETQ. The chain's CDR3 is CASSLTESRDRVVDQPQHF. Here the CDR3 DNA reads TGCGCCAGCAGCCTAACCGAGTCCCGGGACAGGGTTGTGGATCAGCCCCAGCATTTT. The complete variable domain, with remaining parts taken from reference TRBV5-1 and TRBJ1-5, reads KAGVTQTPRYLIKTRGQQVTLSCSPISGHRSVSWYQQTPGQGLQFLFEYFSETQRNKGNFPGRFSGRQFSNSRSEMNVSTLELGDSALYLCASSLTESRDRVVDQPQHFGDGTRLSIL.

A word on this clone: A junction boundary mismatches the germline segment, possibly from a read error. The V call is TRBV7-7, the J call TRBJ2-3, with D maybe TRBD2 (5 bases). Looked up from germline, CDR1 is SSHAT and CDR2 is FNYEAQ (reference sequence). The CDR3 length is 12 residues. The CDR3 DNA sequence: TGTGCTAGCAGCTTACACGGGAATACGCAGTATTTT. It codes for CASSLHGNTQYF. Based on the CDR3 plus reference TRBV7-7 and TRBJ2-3, the full variable domain is GAGVSQSPRYKVTKRGQDVTLRCDPISSHATLYWYQQALGQGPEFLTYFNYEAQPDKSGLPSDRFSAERPEGSISTLTIQRTEQRDSAMYRCASSLHGNTQYFGPGTRLTVL.

The chain carries TRBV5-1 and TRBJ2-1; TRBD2 matches at 10 bases. J lost 2 bases, V lost 4 bases, and 3 bases had no gene match. Germline values: CDR1 SGHRS, CDR2 YFSETQ. This CDR3 is 15 amino acids long. For the CDR3, the DNA is TGCGCCAGCAGCCACACTAGCGGGGCCTACAATGAGCAGTTCTTC. This codes for CASSHTSGAYNEQFF.

This clone was found once. V usage is TRBV7-9 and J usage is TRBJ2-7; 9 bases map to TRBD1. The CDR3 has 13 amino acids. The germline V gene has CDR1 SEHNR and CDR2 FQNEAQ (reference sequence). V lost 5 bases, J lost 5 bases, and 4 bases stayed unmatched. The CDR3 DNA reads as TGTGCCAGCAGCCTCCGGGACAGGGACGAGCAGTACTTC. Protein product: CASSLRDRDEQYF.

This clone was counted at least ten times. The genes are TRBV4-2 and TRBJ2-3, with 10 bases matching TRBD1. The V gene's germline CDR1 is LGHNA and CDR2 YNFKEQ. This CDR3 comprises 16 residues. V shed 0 bases, J shed 4 bases, and the junction held 4 bases outside the gene matches. The CDR3 DNA is TGTGCCAGCAGCCAAGATCCGGGACAGGGGCCAGATACGCAGTATTTT. The encoded protein is CASSQDPGQGPDTQYF.

The chain recombines TRBV11-3 with TRBJ2-5, with TRBD2 as a possible D gene (6 bases). This CDR3 has 13 amino acids. V shed 5 bases and J shed 2 bases, with 9 bases lying between them. The V gene's germline CDR1 is SGHNT and CDR2 YENEEA. The CDR3: CASSPRDQETQYF. CDR3 in DNA: TGTGCCAGCAGCCCGCGGGATCAAGAGACCCAGTACTTC.

The chain links TRBV7-2 to TRBJ2-2; 9 bases are a match to TRBD1. Unmatched junction bases numbered 4, after V lost 5 bases and J lost 6 bases. Per germline, CDR1 SGHTA and CDR2 FQGNSA. The CDR3 has 14 residues. In nucleotides, the CDR3 is TGTGCCAGCAGCCGGGACAGGGTGGCCGGGGAGCTGTTTTTT. Protein sequence: CASSRDRVAGELFF.

The chain couples TRBV7-9 to TRBJ2-3, with a weak D call TRBD1 (6 bases). This CDR3 is built from 15 residues. V was clipped by 5 bases and J by 0 bases, with 12 bases between them. The V gene's germline CDR1 is SEHNR and CDR2 FQNEAQ (reference sequence). The CDR3 protein is CASSPMGASTDTQYF. In DNA, the CDR3 is TGTGCCAGCAGCCCCATGGGGGCTAGCACAGATACGCAGTATTTT.

The genes are TRBV19 and TRBJ1-2; TRBD1 agrees at 7 bases. V lost 7 bases to trimming and J lost 2 bases; unmatched junction nucleotides: 16. The CDR3 totals 17 residues. Germline V gives CDR1 LNHDA, CDR2 SQIVND (reference sequence). The CDR3, as DNA: TGTGCCAGTAAGGCTGTAGTACAGGGGATCCGGAACTATGGCTACACCTTC. It specifies CASKAVVQGIRNYGYTF.

V and J are TRBV28 and TRBJ1-5; D is uncertain. Germline loops: CDR1 MDHEN, CDR2 SYDVKM. Deletions cut 3 bases from V and 6 bases from J, with 12 bases between. The CDR3 is made up of 14 amino acids. CDR3 sequence (DNA): TGTGCCAGCAGTTTTTCCATCACTAGTCAGCCCCAGCATTTT. Translated: CASSFSITSQPQHF. The variable domain in full, completed from reference TRBV28 and TRBJ1-5, reads DVKVTQSSRYLVKRTGEKVFLECVQDMDHENMFWYRQDPGLGLRLIYFSYDVKMKEKGDIPEGYSVSREKKERFSLILESASTNQTSMYLCASSFSITSQPQHFGDGTRLSIL.

V is TRBV10-3 and J is TRBJ2-7; 9 nucleotides line up with TRBD2. With 4 bases clipped from V and 3 bases from J, the junction kept 13 bases outside the gene matches. This CDR3 comprises 17 residues. CDR1 and CDR2 (germline): ENHRY, SYGVKD. The CDR3 DNA sequence: TGTGCCATCAGTGGGGGCTCGGCCGGGACTAGCAGCTACGAGCAGTACTTC. Protein sequence: CAISGGSAGTSSYEQYF.

The chain combines TRBV7-8 with TRBJ2-3; TRBD2 matches 11 bases. CDR1 SGHVS and CDR2 FQNEAQ come from the germline V gene. The CDR3 extends over 17 amino acids. V lost 4 bases, J lost 1 base, and 7 bases stayed unmatched. CDR3 DNA: TGTGCCAGCAGCTCGATAGCGGGGGGGCGGGGCACAGATACGCAGTATTTT. Its translation: CASSSIAGGRGTDTQYF.

This chain connects TRBV7-6 to TRBJ2-3; 10 bases are shared with TRBD2. The CDR3 extends over 21 amino acids. The germline CDR1 and CDR2 sequences are SGHVS and FNYEAQ. After removal of 3 bases from V and 0 bases from J, the junction contained 18 bases not matched to a gene. This CDR3 is CASSFAGAGTSAASSTDTQYF. CDR3 sequence (DNA): TGTGCCAGCAGCTTTGCCGGTGCCGGGACTAGCGCCGCGAGTAGCACAGATACGCAGTATTTT.

V and J are TRBV5-4 and TRBJ2-5; TRBD2 aligns across 13 bases. The germline V gene has CDR1 SGHNT and CDR2 YYREEE (reference sequence). V was pared by 0 bases and J by 4 bases, with 6 bases of the junction left unmatched. The CDR3 length is 17 residues. This CDR3 reads CASSLEGLAGRGETQYF. The CDR3 coding sequence is TGTGCCAGCAGCTTGGAGGGACTAGCGGGGCGGGGAGAGACCCAGTACTTC.

This clone was observed a handful of times. J is TRBJ2-2 and V is TRBV29-1; 9 bases map to TRBD1. Germline assignment: CDR1 SQVTM and CDR2 ANQGSEA. The junction had 2 bases not matched to a gene; V was cut back by 6 bases and J by 6 bases. CDR3 length: 12 residues. In DNA form, the CDR3 reads TGCAGCGTAGGGACAGGGTCCGGGGAGCTGTTTTTT. Its protein is CSVGTGSGELFF.

The chain has TRBV7-6 and TRBJ2-1; 8 bases line up with TRBD2. Germline CDR1 reads SGHVS; CDR2 reads FNYEAQ. The V segment lost 0 bases and the J segment 4 bases; nucleotides outside the gene matches: 8. The CDR3 contains 17 residues. The CDR3 nucleotides are TGTGCCAGCAGCTTAGCGCGGTCGGGAGGGGATTACAATGAGCAGTTCTTC. This translates into CASSLARSGGDYNEQFF.

In its sample, this clone was seen once. The chain uses TRBV5-6 and TRBJ2-5; 7 nucleotides agree with TRBD1. This CDR3 has 14 amino acids. Germline V lookup: CDR1 SGHDT, CDR2 YYEEEE. V shed 1 base and J 5 bases; nucleotides not matched to a gene: 5. In DNA form, the CDR3 reads TGTGCCAGCAGCTTGACAGGGGCCGGTGAGACCCAGTACTTC. This encodes CASSLTGAGETQYF.

The chain joins TRBV11-2 to TRBJ1-2; 10 nucleotides line up with TRBD1. Trimming cost V 3 bases and J 6 bases; bases outside gene matches: 7. Germline V gives CDR1 SGHAT, CDR2 FQNNGV. The CDR3 is 15 amino acids. In nucleotides, the CDR3 is TGTGCCAGCAGCTTCGGGACAGGGGTGGGAGATGGCTACACCTTC. The encoded protein is CASSFGTGVGDGYTF.

This chain uses TRBV28 with TRBJ1-1, with D maybe TRBD1 (5 bases). CDR1 is MDHEN, CDR2 SYDVKM, per germline. The CDR3 consists of 14 residues. V was shortened by 2 bases and J by 4 bases, with 11 bases between the two germline ends. In DNA, the CDR3 is TGTGCCAGCAGTTTAGGCAGGGTCTCCACTGAAGCTTTCTTT. Its protein is CASSLGRVSTEAFF.

The gene calls are TRBV5-6 and TRBJ2-1; TRBD1 agrees at 7 bases. J was trimmed by 12 bases and V by 0 bases; bases with no gene match: 9. Germline CDR1 and CDR2: SGHDT and YYEEEE. The CDR3 totals 14 residues. Written as DNA, the CDR3 is TGTGCCAGCAGCTTGGGCCTTTCATCAGGGGGGCAGTTCTTC. Protein product: CASSLGLSSGGQFF.

The V gene is TRBV7-9, the J gene TRBJ1-2, with 8 nucleotides matching TRBD1. The CDR3 loop spans 15 amino acids. The germline CDR1 and CDR2 sequences are SEHNR and FQNEAQ (reference sequence). Germline trimming cut 6 bases from V and 4 bases from J; bases unmatched to any gene: 10. CDR3 nucleotides: TGTGCCAGCAGTCCGTCAGGGGGCGCGGTCTATGGCTACACCTTC. Amino acid sequence: CASSPSGGAVYGYTF.

A few counts support this clone. Other DNA sequences in this specimen translate into the identical CDR3. The genes are TRBV28 and TRBJ1-6, with TRBD1 identical over 9 bases. In germline, CDR1 is MDHEN, CDR2 SYDVKM. The CDR3 sequence is 16 residues long. V gave up 5 bases and J gave up 10 bases; unmatched junction bases: 12. The CDR3 DNA reads TGTGCCAGCAGTCAACCACAGGGGGCGCTAGGATCACCCCTCCACTTT. Translation gives CASSQPQGALGSPLHF.

The chain couples TRBV5-4 to TRBJ2-5; 10 bases map to TRBD2. J lost 4 bases, V lost 4 bases, and 10 bases had no gene match. The CDR3 extends over 16 amino acids. Germline CDR1 and CDR2: SGHNT and YYREEE (reference sequence). As DNA, the CDR3 is TGTGCCAGCAGCATGCCACGAGCGGGGGGGCCAGAGACCCAGTACTTC. It yields the protein CASSMPRAGGPETQYF.

The chain couples TRBV9 to TRBJ1-6, with D possibly TRBD1 on 5 matching bases. CDR1 is SGDLS, CDR2 YYNGEE, per germline. V lost 0 bases and J lost 2, with 6 bases in between. The CDR3 loop spans 15 amino acids. The chain's CDR3 is CASSVAGTYNSPLHF. CDR3 coding DNA: TGTGCCAGCAGCGTAGCAGGGACCTATAATTCACCCCTCCACTTT.

The chain recombines TRBV13 with TRBJ2-7, with a tentative D call TRBD2 (6 bases). The CDR3 totals 18 residues. The V gene lost 5 bases and the J gene lost 5 bases, with 28 bases spanning the gap. From germline, CDR1 is PRHDT and CDR2 FYEKMQ (reference sequence). CDR3 nucleotide sequence: TGTGCCAGCAGCCCCCAAACCCTGGGCTCCAGGAGGGGTCACGAGCAGTACTTC. This gives the protein CASSPQTLGSRRGHEQYF.

The V gene is TRBV14, the J gene TRBJ2-7, with D perhaps matching TRBD1 (6 bases). This CDR3 has 14 amino acids. V lost 1 base and J lost 8, with 15 bases in between. Germline CDR1 and CDR2: SGHDN and FVKESK. The CDR3 reads CASSQASGESKQYF. CDR3 nucleotides: TGTGCCAGCAGCCAAGCATCAGGGGAGAGTAAGCAGTACTTC.

V is TRBV28 and J is TRBJ1-3; D call uncertain. This CDR3 comprises 15 residues. Per germline, CDR1 MDHEN and CDR2 SYDVKM. V was cut by 7 bases and J by 0 bases, with 13 bases left in between. The CDR3 sequence: CASIMSTSSGNTIYF. The CDR3 bases are TGTGCCAGCATTATGTCGACTTCCTCTGGAAACACCATATATTTT.